This record concerns one TCR beta chain sequence. The antigen is not known. This sample was taken from a study of OX40 agonist ivuxolimab in advanced cancers. Study at large: Each patient was given ivuxolimab into a vein every 2 weeks, at 0.01 to 10 mg/kg. Study-wide results and caveats: CD4+ and CD8+ blood T cells expanded clonally by week 6 at 0.1 to 3.0 mg/kg.

The germline V gene encodes CDR1 ENHRY and CDR2 SYGVKD. V was cut by 9 bases and J by 2 bases, with 17 bases left in between. CDR3 length: 14 residues. The protocol was immunoSEQ multiplex PCR, while the TCRdb copy is restricted to in-frame clones and leaves out a portion. Of 45,000 to 60,000 clones listed, about 74% are singletons. The material was CD4+ or CD8+ T cells sorted from blood, obtained in a trial of the OX40 agonist ivuxolimab. This clonotype was obtained from an adult with an advanced solid tumor such as melanoma, head and neck, liver or kidney cancer. This sequence joins TRBV10-3 and TRBJ2-7; D remains unclear. DNA of the CDR3: TGTGCCATGGCCCCCAGGACGGACGCCTACGAGCAGTACTTC. It yields the protein CAMAPRTDAYEQYF.